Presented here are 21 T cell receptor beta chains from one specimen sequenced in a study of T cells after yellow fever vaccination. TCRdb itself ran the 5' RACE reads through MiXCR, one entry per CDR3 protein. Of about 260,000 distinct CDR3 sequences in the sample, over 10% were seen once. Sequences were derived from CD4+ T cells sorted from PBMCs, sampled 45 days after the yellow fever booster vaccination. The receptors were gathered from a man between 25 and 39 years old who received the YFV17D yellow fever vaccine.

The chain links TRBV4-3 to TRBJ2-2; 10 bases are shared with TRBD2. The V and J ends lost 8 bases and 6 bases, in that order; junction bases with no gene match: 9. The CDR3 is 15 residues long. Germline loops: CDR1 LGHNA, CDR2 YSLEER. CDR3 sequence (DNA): TGCGCCAGCCGTCTAGCGGGAGTCGGGCCCGGGGAGCTGTTTTTT. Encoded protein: CASRLAGVGPGELFF.

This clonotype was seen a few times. The CDR3 loop is CASSSGQGIHEQYF. The CDR3 DNA follows: TGTGCCAGCAGCTCAGGGCAGGGTATCCACGAGCAGTACTTC. The rearrangement links TRBV7-9 to TRBJ2-7, with D possibly matching TRBD1 (5 bases). CDR3 length: 14 amino acids. V lost 4 bases to trimming and J lost 5 bases, with 15 bases between them. Germline lookup yields CDR1 SEHNR and CDR2 FQNEAQ (reference sequence).

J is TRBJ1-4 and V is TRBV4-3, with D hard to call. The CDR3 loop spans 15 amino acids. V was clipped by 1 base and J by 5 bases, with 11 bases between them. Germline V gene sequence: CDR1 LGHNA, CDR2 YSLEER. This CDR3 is CASSQVDTRNEKLFF. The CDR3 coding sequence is TGCGCCAGCAGCCAAGTCGACACGAGAAATGAAAAACTGTTTTTT.

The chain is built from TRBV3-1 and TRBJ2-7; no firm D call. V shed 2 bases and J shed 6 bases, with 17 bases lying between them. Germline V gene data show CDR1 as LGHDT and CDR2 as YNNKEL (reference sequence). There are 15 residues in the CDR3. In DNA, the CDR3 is TGTGCCAGCAGCCAACAGTTTGGTGGCCCCTCCGAGCAGTACTTC. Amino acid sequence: CASSQQFGGPSEQYF.

Written as DNA, the CDR3 is TGCGCCAGCAGCTTGGAGGTGGGGGACGCTTTCTTT. Translated: CASSLEVGDAFF. This rearrangement joins TRBV5-1 to TRBJ1-1; TRBD1 might be the D (5 bases). The CDR3 spans 12 residues. V was clipped by 0 bases and J by 11 bases, with 11 bases between them. Germline V gene sequence: CDR1 SGHRS, CDR2 YFSETQ.

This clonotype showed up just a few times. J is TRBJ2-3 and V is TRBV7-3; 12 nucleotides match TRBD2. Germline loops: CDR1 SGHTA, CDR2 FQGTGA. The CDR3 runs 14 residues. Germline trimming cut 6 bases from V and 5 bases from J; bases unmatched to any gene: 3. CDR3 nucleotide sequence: TGTGCCAGCAGTCGGACTAGCGGGATAGATACGCAGTATTTT. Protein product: CASSRTSGIDTQYF.

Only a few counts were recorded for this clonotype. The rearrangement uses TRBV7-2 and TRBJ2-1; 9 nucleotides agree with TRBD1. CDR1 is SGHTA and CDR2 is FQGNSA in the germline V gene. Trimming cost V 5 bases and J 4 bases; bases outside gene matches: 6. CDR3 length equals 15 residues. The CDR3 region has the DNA TGTGCCAGCAGCCCAGACAGGGGGATGTACAATGAGCAGTTCTTC. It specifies CASSPDRGMYNEQFF.

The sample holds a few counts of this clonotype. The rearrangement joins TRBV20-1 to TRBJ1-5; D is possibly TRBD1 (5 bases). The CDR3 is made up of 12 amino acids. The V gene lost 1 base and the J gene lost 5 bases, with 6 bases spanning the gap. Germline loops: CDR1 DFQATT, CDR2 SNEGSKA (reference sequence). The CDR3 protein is CSARVGDQPQHF. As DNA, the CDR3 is TGCAGTGCTAGAGTGGGGGATCAGCCCCAGCATTTT.

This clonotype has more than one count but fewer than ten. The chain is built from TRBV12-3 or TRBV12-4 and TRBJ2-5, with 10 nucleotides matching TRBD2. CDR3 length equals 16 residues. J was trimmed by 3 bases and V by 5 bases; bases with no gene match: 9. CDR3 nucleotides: TGTGCCAGCAGTCAGAGACTAGCGGGCATGAAAGAGACCCAGTACTTC. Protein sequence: CASSQRLAGMKETQYF.

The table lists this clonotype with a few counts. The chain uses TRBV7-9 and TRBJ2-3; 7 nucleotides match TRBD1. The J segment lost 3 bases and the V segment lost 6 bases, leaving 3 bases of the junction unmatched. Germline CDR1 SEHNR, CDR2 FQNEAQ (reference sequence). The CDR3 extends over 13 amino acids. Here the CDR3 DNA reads TGTGCCAGCAGGCGACAGGGAACAGATACGCAGTATTTT. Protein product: CASRRQGTDTQYF.

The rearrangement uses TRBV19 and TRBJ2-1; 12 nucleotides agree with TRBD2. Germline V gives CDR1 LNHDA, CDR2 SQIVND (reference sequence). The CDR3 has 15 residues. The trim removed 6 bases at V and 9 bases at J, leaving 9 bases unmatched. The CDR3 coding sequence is TGTGCCAGTAGGCAGACTAGCGGGAGTAGGGTTGAGCAGTTCTTC. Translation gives CASRQTSGSRVEQFF.

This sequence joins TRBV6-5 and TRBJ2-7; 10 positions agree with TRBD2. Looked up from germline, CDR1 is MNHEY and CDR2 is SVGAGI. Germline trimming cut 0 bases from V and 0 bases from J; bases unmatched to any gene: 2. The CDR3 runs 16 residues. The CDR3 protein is CASSYSASGSSYEQYF. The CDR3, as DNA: TGTGCCAGCAGTTACTCGGCTAGCGGGAGCTCCTACGAGCAGTACTTC.

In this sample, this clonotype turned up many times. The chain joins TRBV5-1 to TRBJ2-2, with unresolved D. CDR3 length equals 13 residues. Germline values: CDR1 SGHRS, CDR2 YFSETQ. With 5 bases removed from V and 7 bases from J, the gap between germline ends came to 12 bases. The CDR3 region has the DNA TGCGCCAGCAGAACCCCAGGATACGGGGAGCTGTTTTTT. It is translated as CASRTPGYGELFF.

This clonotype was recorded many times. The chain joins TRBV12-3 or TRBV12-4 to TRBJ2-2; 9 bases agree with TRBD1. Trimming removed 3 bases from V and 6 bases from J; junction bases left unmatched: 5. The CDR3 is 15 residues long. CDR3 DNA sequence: TGTGCCAGCAGTTTGAGGACAGGGGCGGCCGGGGAGCTGTTTTTT. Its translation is CASSLRTGAAGELFF.

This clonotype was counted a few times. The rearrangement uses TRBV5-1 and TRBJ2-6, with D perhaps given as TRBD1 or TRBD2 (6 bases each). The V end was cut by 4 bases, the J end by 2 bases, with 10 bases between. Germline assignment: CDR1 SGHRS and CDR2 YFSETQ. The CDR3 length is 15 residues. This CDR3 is CASSEGGTGANVLTF. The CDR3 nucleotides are TGCGCCAGCAGCGAGGGGGGAACTGGGGCCAACGTCCTGACTTTC. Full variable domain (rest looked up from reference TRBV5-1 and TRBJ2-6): KAGVTQTPRYLIKTRGQQVTLSCSPISGHRSVSWYQQTPGQGLQFLFEYFSETQRNKGNFPGRFSGRQFSNSRSEMNVSTLELGDSALYLCASSEGGTGANVLTFGAGSRLTVL.

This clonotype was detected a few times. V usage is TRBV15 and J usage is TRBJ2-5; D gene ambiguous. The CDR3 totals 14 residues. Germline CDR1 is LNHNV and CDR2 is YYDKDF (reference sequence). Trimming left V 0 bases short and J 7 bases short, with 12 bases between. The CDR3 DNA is TGTGCCACCAGCAGAGATGGGGTCCTAGGGACCCAGTACTTC. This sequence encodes CATSRDGVLGTQYF. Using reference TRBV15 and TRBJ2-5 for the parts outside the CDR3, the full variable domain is DAMVIQNPRYQVTQFGKPVTLSCSQTLNHNVMYWYQQKSSQAPKLLFHYYDKDFNNEADTPDNFQSRRPNTSFCFLDIRSPGLGDTAMYLCATSRDGVLGTQYFGPGTRLLVL.

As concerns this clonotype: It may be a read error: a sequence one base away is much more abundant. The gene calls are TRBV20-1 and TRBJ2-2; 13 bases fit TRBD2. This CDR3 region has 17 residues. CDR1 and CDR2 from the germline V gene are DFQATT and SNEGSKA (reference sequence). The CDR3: CNARGGGLAGNTGELFF. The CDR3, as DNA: TGCAATGCTAGAGGAGGGGGACTAGCGGGAAACACCGGGGAGCTGTTTTTT.

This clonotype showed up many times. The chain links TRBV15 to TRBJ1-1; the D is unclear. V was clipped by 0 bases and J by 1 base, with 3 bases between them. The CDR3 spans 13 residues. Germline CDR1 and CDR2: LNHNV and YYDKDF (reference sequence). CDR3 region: CATSREWNTEAFF. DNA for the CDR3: TGTGCCACCAGCAGAGAATGGAACACTGAAGCTTTCTTT.

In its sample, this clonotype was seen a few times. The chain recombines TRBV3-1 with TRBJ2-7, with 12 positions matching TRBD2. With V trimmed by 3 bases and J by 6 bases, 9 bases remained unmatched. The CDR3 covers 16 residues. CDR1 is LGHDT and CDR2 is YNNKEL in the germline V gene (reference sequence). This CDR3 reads CASSHTTSGSLGEQYF. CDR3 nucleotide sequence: TGTGCCAGCAGCCACACGACTAGCGGGAGTTTAGGCGAGCAGTACTTC.

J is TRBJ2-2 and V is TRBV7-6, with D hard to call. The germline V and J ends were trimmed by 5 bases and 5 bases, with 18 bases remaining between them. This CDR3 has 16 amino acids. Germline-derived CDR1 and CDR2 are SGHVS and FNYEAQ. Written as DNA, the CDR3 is TGTGCCAGCAGCCTAGTACCTACCGGCGGAACCGGGGAGCTGTTTTTT. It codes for CASSLVPTGGTGELFF.

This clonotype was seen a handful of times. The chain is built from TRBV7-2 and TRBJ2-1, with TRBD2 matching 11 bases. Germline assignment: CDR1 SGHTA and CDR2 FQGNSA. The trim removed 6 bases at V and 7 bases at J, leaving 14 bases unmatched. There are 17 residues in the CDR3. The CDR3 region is CASSTPSGRLTQNEQFF. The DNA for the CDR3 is TGTGCCAGCAGTACTCCTAGCGGGAGGTTGACACAAAATGAGCAGTTCTTC.